One sample yielded the 21 T cell receptor beta chains listed below, sequenced in a study of blood T cell repertoires in COVID-19. Assay used: immunoSEQ multiplex PCR; TCRdb lists only in-frame clones, some missing. The sample records 360,000 or so clones, just under 90% being singletons. Source material: PBMCs or T cells enriched from blood (not recorded which). Every receptor here comes from a young woman who had recovered from COVID-19.

This sequence joins TRBV5-5 and TRBJ1-4; TRBD1 aligns across 7 bases. Germline lookup yields CDR1 SGHKS and CDR2 YYEKEE (reference sequence). The CDR3 is 13 residues long. Trimming cost V 0 bases and J 7 bases; bases outside gene matches: 0. The DNA for the CDR3 is TGTGCCAGCAGCTTGGGACAGGGTGAAAAACTGTTTTTT. Encoded protein: CASSLGQGEKLFF. Supplemented by reference TRBV5-5 and TRBJ1-4, the full variable domain reads DAGVTQSPTHLIKTRGQQVTLRCSPISGHKSVSWYQQVLGQGPQFIFQYYEKEERGRGNFPDRFSARQFPNYSSELNVNALLLGDSALYLCASSLGQGEKLFFGSGTQLSVL.

J is TRBJ2-7 and V is TRBV7-6; D may be TRBD1 (6 bases). This CDR3 has 14 amino acids. Germline assignment: CDR1 SGHVS and CDR2 FNYEAQ. The V end was cut by 2 bases, the J end by 2 bases, with 10 bases between. This chain's CDR3 is CASSLTDRTYEQYF. In DNA, the CDR3 is TGTGCCAGCAGCTTAACGGACAGAACCTACGAGCAGTACTTC. Supplemented by reference TRBV7-6 and TRBJ2-7, the full variable domain reads GAGVSQSPRYKVTKRGQDVALRCDPISGHVSLYWYRQALGQGPEFLTYFNYEAQQDKSGLPNDRFSAERPEGSISTLTIQRTEQRDSAMYRCASSLTDRTYEQYFGPGTRLTVT.

This chain joins TRBV24-1 and TRBJ2-3; 13 bases line up with TRBD2. Germline trimming cut 5 bases from V and 2 bases from J; bases unmatched to any gene: 6. This CDR3 spans 17 amino acids. Germline CDR1 reads KGHDR; CDR2 reads SFDVKD. The CDR3 DNA sequence: TGTGCCACCAGTGCTGGACTAGCGGGGGCCCCCACAGATACGCAGTATTTT. It translates to CATSAGLAGAPTDTQYF.

The CDR3 coding sequence is TGCGCCAGCAGCCAAGATTTTGGCAGTCCGAACACTGAAGCTTTCTTT. Its translation: CASSQDFGSPNTEAFF. The chain joins TRBV4-3 to TRBJ1-1, with D unresolved. The germline CDR1 and CDR2 sequences are LGHNA and YSLEER. The ends were cut back, 0 bases at V and 1 base at J, with 12 bases in the middle. The CDR3 covers 16 residues.

The chain combines TRBV7-2 with TRBJ2-1; 7 bases match TRBD2. Germline V lookup: CDR1 SGHTA, CDR2 FQGNSA. Trimming removed 5 bases from V and 5 bases from J; junction bases left unmatched: 6. The CDR3 has 14 amino acids. DNA for the CDR3: TGTGCCAGCAGCCCTGGGAGGGCCAACAATGAGCAGTTCTTC. It specifies CASSPGRANNEQFF.

The genes are TRBV5-1 and TRBJ1-5; D call uncertain. V dropped 0 bases and J dropped 0 bases, with 13 bases sitting between them. The CDR3 covers 17 residues. Germline V lookup: CDR1 SGHRS, CDR2 YFSETQ. Here the CDR3 DNA reads TGCGCCAGCAGCTTGGCAGGCTACGAGTATAGCAATCAGCCCCAGCATTTT. Encoded protein: CASSLAGYEYSNQPQHF.

The J gene is TRBJ1-1, the V gene TRBV6-5; a possible D gene is TRBD1 (5 bases). Trimming cost V 3 bases and J 0 bases, with 14 bases left between them. The germline CDR1 and CDR2 sequences are MNHEY and SVGAGI. CDR3 length: 16 residues. The CDR3 region has the DNA TGTGCCAGCAGTTATTACCGCAGGGCTTTGAACACTGAAGCTTTCTTT. This translates into CASSYYRRALNTEAFF.

V usage is TRBV2 and J usage is TRBJ2-5; 8 bases line up with TRBD2. From germline, CDR1 is SNHLY and CDR2 FYNNEI. Losses at the gene ends were 2 bases for V and 5 bases for J; bases not matched to a gene: 1. The CDR3 is 13 residues long. CDR3 loop: CASSETGGETQYF. CDR3 sequence (DNA): TGTGCCAGCAGTGAAACGGGAGGGGAGACCCAGTACTTC.

Details on this clone: This CDR3 is also generated by other DNA sequences in the sample. V is TRBV28 and J is TRBJ1-1; 9 bases fit TRBD1. V lost 3 bases and J lost 4; bases outside the gene matches: 6. The germline V gene has CDR1 MDHEN and CDR2 SYDVKM. The length of the CDR3 is 15 residues. CDR3 DNA: TGTGCCAGCAGTTTGAACAGGGGGCTCGGCACTGAAGCTTTCTTT. Its translation is CASSLNRGLGTEAFF.

The J gene is TRBJ1-1, the V gene TRBV7-2; possible D gene TRBD1, 5 bases. Germline CDR1 and CDR2: SGHTA and FQGNSA. V lost 3 bases and J 1 base, leaving 12 bases between the germline ends. This CDR3 spans 15 amino acids. The CDR3 DNA is TGTGCCAGCAGCTTCCGACCCGGACAGAACACTGAAGCTTTCTTT. As protein: CASSFRPGQNTEAFF. The entire variable domain, with the rest obtained from reference TRBV7-2 and TRBJ1-1, is as follows: GAGVSQSPSNKVTEKGKDVELRCDPISGHTALYWYRQSLGQGLEFLIYFQGNSAPDKSGLPSDRFSAERTGGSVSTLTIQRTQQEDSAVYLCASSFRPGQNTEAFFGQGTRLTVV.

The V call is TRBV25-1, the J call TRBJ2-7; 8 nucleotides agree with TRBD2. The germline CDR1 and CDR2 sequences are MGHDK and SYGVNS. With 1 base clipped from V and 2 bases from J, the junction kept 4 bases outside the gene matches. The CDR3 runs to 15 residues. The CDR3 is CASSESGTSAYEQYF. CDR3 DNA: TGTGCCAGCAGTGAATCAGGGACTAGTGCCTACGAGCAGTACTTC.

The rearrangement links TRBV5-4 to TRBJ1-6; 10 bases fit TRBD1. This CDR3 is 16 amino acids long. The V segment lost 1 base and the J segment 10 bases; nucleotides outside the gene matches: 8. Germline V lookup: CDR1 SGHNT, CDR2 YYREEE (reference sequence). CDR3 in amino acids: CASSLTPDRGESPLHF. The CDR3 region has the DNA TGTGCCAGCAGCTTGACACCGGACAGGGGGGAATCACCCCTCCACTTT.

This clone was seen only a few times. The chain joins TRBV18 to TRBJ2-7; no clear D. The CDR3 spans 13 residues. V dropped 0 bases and J dropped 4 bases, with 7 bases sitting between them. Germline V lookup: CDR1 KGHSH, CDR2 LQKENI. The CDR3 DNA is TGTGCCAGCTCACCACCTTCCTTTTACGAGCAGTACTTC. Amino acids: CASSPPSFYEQYF.

The chain employs TRBV5-6 and TRBJ2-5; D is ambiguous. Germline CDR1 is SGHDT and CDR2 is YYEEEE. This CDR3 has 14 amino acids. V gave up 4 bases and J gave up 7 bases, with 17 bases separating them. CDR3 loop: CASSATKRSGTQYF. The DNA of the CDR3 is TGTGCCAGCAGCGCAACGAAGAGGTCGGGGACCCAGTACTTC.

The chain uses TRBV7-8 and TRBJ2-1, with 9 bases that match TRBD2. The V and J ends lost 2 bases and 3 bases, in that order; junction bases with no gene match: 5. Germline CDR1 reads SGHVS; CDR2 reads FQNEAQ. The CDR3 is made up of 16 amino acids. The CDR3 DNA follows: TGTGCCAGCAGCTTATATCGAGCGGGGGGCTACAATGAGCAGTTCTTC. This codes for CASSLYRAGGYNEQFF.

V is TRBV18 and J is TRBJ1-5; D is uncertain. This CDR3 is 17 amino acids long. Germline V gene sequence: CDR1 KGHSH, CDR2 LQKENI. Trimming took off 0 bases at V and 0 bases at J, with 12 bases between the two ends. CDR3 sequence (DNA): TGTGCCAGCTCACCACCTGGTGTCAGTTATAGCAATCAGCCCCAGCATTTT. Translation gives CASSPPGVSYSNQPQHF.

The V call is TRBV27, the J call TRBJ2-2; TRBD1 is a possible D gene (5 bases). In germline, CDR1 is MNHEY, CDR2 SMNVEV (reference sequence). V shed 2 bases and J shed 4 bases, with 11 bases lying between them. The CDR3 has 15 residues. The CDR3 loop is CASSLGGAPTGELFF. The CDR3 coding sequence is TGTGCCAGCAGTTTAGGTGGGGCCCCCACCGGGGAGCTGTTTTTT.

The chain carries TRBV7-9 and TRBJ1-2; a weak D match, TRBD1 (5 bases). The CDR3 is made up of 15 amino acids. The V end was cut by 5 bases, the J end by 0 bases, with 13 bases between. CDR1 SEHNR and CDR2 FQNEAQ come from the germline V gene (reference sequence). In nucleotides, the CDR3 is TGTGCCAGCAGCAACGGGGGGGTTACTAACTATGGCTACACCTTC. Its translation: CASSNGGVTNYGYTF.

The rearrangement links TRBV5-1 to TRBJ1-2, with D hard to call. V was shortened by 0 bases and J by 4 bases, with 7 bases between the two germline ends. Germline lookup yields CDR1 SGHRS and CDR2 YFSETQ. The CDR3 is 13 amino acids. The CDR3 is CASSLEAGYGYTF. CDR3 DNA: TGCGCCAGCAGCTTGGAGGCGGGCTATGGCTACACCTTC.

V gene TRBV28 combines with J gene TRBJ2-5; the D gene is possibly TRBD1 (5 bases). Trimming took off 5 bases at V and 4 bases at J, with 14 bases between the two ends. This CDR3 comprises 14 residues. In germline, CDR1 is MDHEN, CDR2 SYDVKM. CDR3 nucleotides: TGTGCCAGCAGTCTTCAGGGTGGGCGAGAGACCCAGTACTTC. It encodes CASSLQGGRETQYF. The complete variable domain, with remaining parts taken from reference TRBV28 and TRBJ2-5, reads DVKVTQSSRYLVKRTGEKVFLECVQDMDHENMFWYRQDPGLGLRLIYFSYDVKMKEKGDIPEGYSVSREKKERFSLILESASTNQTSMYLCASSLQGGRETQYFGPGTRLLVL.

Comments on this clone: Additional DNA sequences in this sample encode the identical CDR3. The chain uses TRBV13 and TRBJ2-1; TRBD2 matches at 11 bases. After removal of 3 bases from V and 4 bases from J, the junction contained 5 bases not matched to a gene. CDR1 and CDR2 from the germline V gene are PRHDT and FYEKMQ (reference sequence). The CDR3 loop spans 16 amino acids. The DNA for the CDR3 is TGTGCCAGCAGCTTGGCCGGACTAGCGGGTTACAATGAGCAGTTCTTC. This translates into CASSLAGLAGYNEQFF.